This TCR beta chain is from a study of CD8+ T cells in alopecia areata. Sequencing templates came from extracted RNA that was reverse transcribed into cDNA. Assay used: immunoSEQ multiplex PCR; TCRdb lists only in-frame clones, some missing. The table lists over 150,000 clones, roughly 60% of them singletons, with 1.5% to 2% in the top ten. This CDR3 comprises 14 residues. Germline V gene data show CDR1 as SGHTA and CDR2 as FQGNSA. Trimming cost V 4 bases and J 2 bases, with 8 bases left between them. V gene TRBV7-2 combines with J gene TRBJ1-4; D remains ambiguous. This sequence originates from a human donor with alopecia areata. The source material was CD4+ T cells sorted from blood, sampled at week 0. DNA of the CDR3: TGTGCCAGCAGCTCCTCATGGACTAATGAAAAACTGTTTTTT. Translating it yields CASSSSWTNEKLFF.